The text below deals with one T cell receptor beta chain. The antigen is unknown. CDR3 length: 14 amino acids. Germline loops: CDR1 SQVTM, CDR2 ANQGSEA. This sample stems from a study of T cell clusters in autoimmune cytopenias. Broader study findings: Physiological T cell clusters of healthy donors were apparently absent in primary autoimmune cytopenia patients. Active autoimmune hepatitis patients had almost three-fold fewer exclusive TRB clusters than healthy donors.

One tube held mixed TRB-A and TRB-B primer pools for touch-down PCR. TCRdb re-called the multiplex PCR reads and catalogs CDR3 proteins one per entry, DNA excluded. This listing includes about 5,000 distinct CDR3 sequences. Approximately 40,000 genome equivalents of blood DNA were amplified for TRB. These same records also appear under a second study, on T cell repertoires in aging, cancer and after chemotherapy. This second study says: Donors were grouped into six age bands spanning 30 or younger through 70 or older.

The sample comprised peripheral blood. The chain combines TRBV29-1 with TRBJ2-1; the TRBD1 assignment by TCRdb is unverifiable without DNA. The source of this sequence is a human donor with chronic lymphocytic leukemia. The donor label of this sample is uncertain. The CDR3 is CSAWTLLSYNEQFF.